The 30 T cell receptor beta chains in this list originate from one sample, sequenced in a study of regulatory T cells in long-lasting Graves disease. Time point here: persistent/refractory GD, antithyroid drugs over 5 years with positive TRAb. The TCR library was made from RNA extracted from PBMCs. Building the TCR beta libraries relied on iRepertoire HTBI primers, and CDR3 regions underwent Arm-PCR. In TCRdb, the multiplex PCR reads were re-called with MiXCR into one record per CDR3 protein. The table includes around 460,000 distinct CDR3 sequences, 20% to 25% detected once. Specimen: peripheral blood mononuclear cells (PBMCs), collected when the disease was refractory, from a patient treated with antithyroid drugs. Receptor source: a female donor with Graves disease.

This chain joins TRBV19 and TRBJ1-5, with a tentative D call TRBD1 (5 bases). Germline V gene sequence: CDR1 LNHDA, CDR2 SQIVND (reference sequence). The V and J ends lost 3 bases and 5 bases respectively, with 14 bases between them. This CDR3 spans 15 amino acids. The CDR3 protein is CASSIPGLEYQPQHF. The CDR3 nucleotides are TGTGCCAGTAGTATTCCGGGACTCGAGTATCAGCCCCAGCATTTT.

This clonotype was picked up a small number of times. This may come from a read error, since a much larger clone is one base off. The J gene is TRBJ1-2, the V gene TRBV15, with D possibly matching TRBD1 (5 bases). CDR3 length equals 15 residues. Trimming took 6 bases from V and 8 from J, leaving 22 bases between them. The germline V gene has CDR1 LNHNV and CDR2 YYDKDF (reference sequence). DNA for the CDR3: TGTGCCACCAGGAAACTCAGGGCAGGGCGTGGCGGCTACACCTTC. Residues: CATRKLRAGRGGYTF. The full variable domain, with the rest looked up from reference TRBV15 and TRBJ1-2, is DAMVIQNPRYQVTQFGKPVTLSCSQTLNHNVMYWYQQKSSQAPKLLFHYYDKDFNNEADTPDNFQSRRPNTSFCFLDIRSPGLGDTAMYLCATRKLRAGRGGYTFGSGTRLTVV.

This clonotype was recorded a few times. The V call is TRBV9, the J call TRBJ1-4; the match to TRBD1 covers 9 bases. Germline lookup yields CDR1 SGDLS and CDR2 YYNGEE. The V and J ends lost 4 bases and 8 bases, in that order; junction bases with no gene match: 9. The CDR3 is 15 residues long. The CDR3 bases are TGTGCCAGCAGCTCCAAGACAGGGGGGAGCGAAAAACTGTTTTTT. Amino acids: CASSSKTGGSEKLFF.

Many counts were recorded for this clonotype. The V call is TRBV6-1, the J call TRBJ2-7; 9 positions agree with TRBD1. The germline V gene encodes CDR1 MNHNS and CDR2 SASEGT. V lost 6 bases and J lost 5; bases outside the gene matches: 8. The CDR3 is 14 residues long. The DNA for the CDR3 is TGTGCCAGCAGATCCCGGGACAGGGCCGACGAGCAGTACTTC. Its translation: CASRSRDRADEQYF.

Only a few counts were recorded for this clonotype. V and J are TRBV6-1 and TRBJ1-6, with TRBD1 as a possible D gene (5 bases). The CDR3 sequence is 13 residues long. Per germline, CDR1 MNHNS and CDR2 SASEGT. The V gene lost 8 bases and the J gene lost 3 bases, with 8 bases spanning the gap. The CDR3 nucleotides read TGTGCCAGCGGGGACCTCTATAATTCACCCCTCCACTTT. Amino acids: CASGDLYNSPLHF.

This clonotype was seen repeatedly, ten times or more. This chain uses TRBV20-1 with TRBJ1-4; D might be TRBD1 (5 bases). The CDR3 spans 12 residues. V gave up 4 bases and J gave up 5 bases, with 8 bases separating them. Per the germline V gene, CDR1 is DFQATT and CDR2 is SNEGSKA (reference sequence). The CDR3 sequence: CSAISGNEKLFF. In DNA form, the CDR3 reads TGCAGTGCTATCTCAGGGAATGAAAAACTGTTTTTT.

In this sample, this clonotype turned up a few times. The V call is TRBV5-1, the J call TRBJ2-7; D unresolved. The CDR3 spans 11 residues. Trimming left V 4 bases short and J 3 bases short, with 5 bases between. CDR1 and CDR2 (germline): SGHRS, YFSETQ. This CDR3 is CASSDHYEQYF. In DNA, the CDR3 is TGCGCCAGCAGCGATCACTACGAGCAGTACTTC.

Many counts were recorded for this clonotype. CDR3 DNA: TGTGCCAGCGGGAGAGATAATTCACCCCTCCACTTT. Translated: CASGRDNSPLHF. V usage is TRBV2 and J usage is TRBJ1-6; no firm D call. The CDR3 runs to 12 residues. V was cut by 8 bases and J by 5 bases, with 7 bases left in between. Germline V lookup: CDR1 SNHLY, CDR2 FYNNEI.

Ten or more counts support this clonotype. V usage is TRBV7-2 and J usage is TRBJ2-4; a weak D match, TRBD1 (6 bases). V was cut by 1 base and J by 8 bases, with 9 bases left in between. There are 13 residues in the CDR3. The germline CDR1 and CDR2 sequences are SGHTA and FQGNSA. CDR3 in amino acids: CASSLVGADIQYF. The CDR3 DNA is TGTGCCAGCAGCTTAGTGGGGGCAGACATTCAGTACTTC.

The gene calls are TRBV12-3 or TRBV12-4 and TRBJ1-1, with D possibly being TRBD1 (6 bases). The CDR3 runs 13 residues. The V end lost 8 bases, the J end lost 5 bases, and 15 bases lay between the germline ends. CDR3 sequence (DNA): TGTGCCAGCGGTCTCCAGGGGAGGACTGAAGCTTTCTTT. It yields the protein CASGLQGRTEAFF.

The chain combines TRBV6-2 or TRBV6-3 with TRBJ2-2, with no clear D. V was shortened by 0 bases and J by 9 bases, with 14 bases between the two germline ends. CDR3 length: 15 amino acids. Germline V gene data show CDR1 as MNHEY and CDR2 as SVGEGT. The CDR3 DNA is TGTGCCAGCAGTTACTCTTGGCCCGACGAGAGGGAGCTGTTTTTT. As protein: CASSYSWPDERELFF.

This clonotype was counted ten times or more. With a much larger clone just one base away, this may be a read error. The chain employs TRBV7-9 and TRBJ1-1; D ambiguous. This CDR3 is built from 12 residues. Germline V gives CDR1 SEHNR, CDR2 FQNEAQ (reference sequence). The ends were cut back, 5 bases at V and 1 base at J, with 5 bases in the middle. For the CDR3, the DNA is TGTGCCAGCAGCCGGAAGAACACTGAAGCTTTCTTT. It specifies CASSRKNTEAFF. Complete variable domain (other parts from reference TRBV7-9 and TRBJ1-1): DTGVSQNPRHKITKRGQNVTFRCDPISEHNRLYWYRQTLGQGPEFLTYFQNEAQLEKSRLLSDRFSAERPKGSFSTLEIQRTEQGDSAMYLCASSRKNTEAFFGQGTRLTVV.

This clonotype was counted at least ten times. The chain employs TRBV7-3 and TRBJ1-4; D possibly corresponds to TRBD1 (6 bases). Trimming stripped 3 bases from V and 6 bases from J, with 11 bases between. The CDR3 runs 14 residues. Germline V gene lookup returns CDR1 SGHTA and CDR2 FQGTGA. This CDR3 is CASSLGGEDEKLFF. The CDR3 DNA reads as TGTGCCAGCAGCTTGGGGGGCGAGGATGAAAAACTGTTTTTT.

V gene TRBV6-9 combines with J gene TRBJ1-2; 10 bases map to TRBD1. The CDR3 extends over 15 amino acids. Trimming at V came to 3 bases and at J to 8 bases, leaving 9 bases not matched to a gene. The germline gives CDR1 MNHGY, CDR2 SVAAGI. The CDR3 nucleotides are TGTGCCAGCAGTTACGAGACAGGGGGCATACACGGCTACACCTTC. This gives the protein CASSYETGGIHGYTF.

This clonotype was seen more than once but under ten times. The chain uses TRBV7-3 and TRBJ2-7, with a tentative D call TRBD1 (5 bases). Per the germline V gene, CDR1 is SGHTA and CDR2 is FQGTGA. Trimming removed 2 bases at V and 4 bases at J, with 15 bases between. This CDR3 is 15 amino acids long. CDR3 nucleotides: TGTGCCAGCAGCTTAGTGTCGACGGACAAATACGAGCAGTACTTC. Amino acid sequence: CASSLVSTDKYEQYF.

The chain carries TRBV5-6 and TRBJ2-7; 9 nucleotides match TRBD1. CDR3 length: 15 residues. Germline CDR1 reads SGHDT; CDR2 reads YYEEEE. V lost 3 bases to trimming and J lost 3 bases; unmatched junction nucleotides: 7. The CDR3 region has the DNA TGTGCCAGCAGCTACGGGACAGGGAGTGGCTACGAGCAGTACTTC. Its translation is CASSYGTGSGYEQYF.

The CDR3 sequence is CSAPMDDEDTQYF. In nucleotides, the CDR3 is TGCAGTGCTCCCATGGATGACGAAGATACGCAGTATTTT. V is TRBV20-1 and J is TRBJ2-5; D is unclear. The DNA end lines up better with TRBJ2-3; the J call may be wrong. The germline V gene encodes CDR1 DFQATT and CDR2 SNEGSKA (reference sequence). This CDR3 has 13 residues.

This clonotype was seen many times. The genes are TRBV28 and TRBJ2-7, with D perhaps matching TRBD1 (5 bases). The ends were cut back, 3 bases at V and 1 base at J, with 10 bases in the middle. CDR1 and CDR2 (germline): MDHEN, SYDVKM. The CDR3 runs to 14 residues. CDR3 amino acids: CASSFLDRSYEQYF. Written as DNA, the CDR3 is TGTGCCAGCAGTTTTCTAGACAGATCCTACGAGCAGTACTTC. The full variable domain, its missing parts supplied by reference TRBV28 and TRBJ2-7, is DVKVTQSSRYLVKRTGEKVFLECVQDMDHENMFWYRQDPGLGLRLIYFSYDVKMKEKGDIPEGYSVSREKKERFSLILESASTNQTSMYLCASSFLDRSYEQYFGPGTRLTVT.

The chain carries TRBV6-1 and TRBJ2-3, with D possibly being TRBD2 (5 bases). Germline-derived CDR1 and CDR2 are MNHNS and SASEGT. V was clipped by 5 bases and J by 4 bases, with 16 bases between them. This CDR3 is 15 amino acids long. Written as DNA, the CDR3 is TGTGCCAGCAGTCTGACCGGGTTGAGGGCAGATACGCAGTATTTT. It is translated as CASSLTGLRADTQYF.

In its sample, this clonotype was seen many times. This chain links TRBV7-2 with TRBJ1-1, with D tentatively TRBD1 (5 bases). V was shortened by 5 bases and J by 4 bases, with 17 bases between the two germline ends. The CDR3 covers 15 residues. The germline V gene has CDR1 SGHTA and CDR2 FQGNSA. This CDR3 reads CASSRAGDGGTEAFF. CDR3 bases: TGTGCCAGCAGCCGAGCGGGGGATGGAGGCACTGAAGCTTTCTTT.

This clonotype occurred many times. This chain connects TRBV27 to TRBJ2-5, with 8 nucleotides matching TRBD2. CDR3 length: 13 residues. CDR1 and CDR2 (germline): MNHEY, SMNVEV (reference sequence). The V gene end was trimmed by 6 bases and the J gene end by 12 bases; junction bases not matched to a gene: 12. CDR3 nucleotide sequence: TGTGCCAGCAGCCCCGGACTAGCAGACACCAAGTACTTC. Translated, it gives CASSPGLADTKYF.

V usage is TRBV14 and J usage is TRBJ1-1, with TRBD1 matching 9 bases. The CDR3 is 14 amino acids. Germline lookup yields CDR1 SGHDN and CDR2 FVKESK. The ends lost 3 bases at V and 3 bases at J; junction bases unmatched: 2. In DNA, the CDR3 is TGTGCCAGCAGCCAGACAGGGGGGTACACTGAAGCTTTCTTT. This gives the protein CASSQTGGYTEAFF.

This clonotype was detected only a few times. The chain carries TRBV4-3 and TRBJ1-6; possible D gene TRBD1, 5 bases. The CDR3 is made up of 14 amino acids. Germline values: CDR1 LGHNA, CDR2 YSLEER. V was pared by 8 bases and J by 8 bases, with 16 bases between. CDR3: CASSHQGDDSPLHF. The CDR3 DNA sequence: TGCGCCAGCTCACACCAGGGAGACGATTCACCCCTCCACTTT.

V gene TRBV19 combines with J gene TRBJ1-1; tentatively, D is TRBD1 (5 bases). The CDR3 is 14 amino acids. The V end lost 7 bases, the J end lost 1 base, and 13 bases lay between the germline ends. Germline V gene data show CDR1 as LNHDA and CDR2 as SQIVND (reference sequence). DNA of the CDR3: TGTGCCAGTACCCGACTCGGGACGAACACTGAAGCTTTCTTT. Its protein is CASTRLGTNTEAFF. The variable domain in full, with the rest retrieved from reference TRBV19 and TRBJ1-1, is DGGITQSPKYLFRKEGQNVTLSCEQNLNHDAMYWYRQDPGQGLRLIYYSQIVNDFQKGDIAEGYSVSREKKESFPLTVTSAQKNPTAFYLCASTRLGTNTEAFFGQGTRLTVV.

This clonotype was counted between two and nine times. This chain connects TRBV7-9 to TRBJ1-3; no clear D. V gave up 7 bases and J gave up 0 bases, with 10 bases separating them. The germline gives CDR1 SEHNR, CDR2 FQNEAQ (reference sequence). The CDR3 has 14 residues. The chain's CDR3 is CASIGVRSGNTIYF. The DNA of the CDR3 is TGTGCCAGCATTGGGGTTCGCTCTGGAAACACCATATATTTT.

The genes are TRBV4-3 and TRBJ2-2; D possibly corresponds to TRBD2 (6 bases). From germline, CDR1 is LGHNA and CDR2 YSLEER. This CDR3 is built from 18 residues. Trimming took 0 bases from V and 2 from J, leaving 16 bases between them. DNA for the CDR3: TGCGCCAGCAGCCAAGATGCCCACGCGGGGCGAAACACCGGGGAGCTGTTTTTT. Protein: CASSQDAHAGRNTGELFF.

This clonotype has a count of ten or more. The rearrangement links TRBV20-1 to TRBJ2-7, with D hard to call. Trimming removed 0 bases from V and 2 bases from J, with 11 bases in between. CDR3 length: 14 amino acids. Germline V gene lookup returns CDR1 DFQATT and CDR2 SNEGSKA (reference sequence). CDR3 sequence reads: CSARDLGRTYEQYF. The DNA for the CDR3 is TGCAGTGCTAGAGATCTAGGCCGGACCTACGAGCAGTACTTC.

This clonotype was seen repeatedly, ten times or more. This rearrangement joins TRBV12-3 or TRBV12-4 to TRBJ2-2; D might be TRBD1 or TRBD2, each matching 5 bases. The CDR3 has 14 residues. The ends were cut back, 2 bases at V and 6 bases at J, with 10 bases in the middle. The CDR3 protein is CASSLSGGAGELFF. The CDR3 DNA sequence: TGTGCCAGCAGTTTAAGTGGGGGTGCCGGGGAGCTGTTTTTT.

This clonotype occurred a few times. The chain joins TRBV30 to TRBJ1-1; D is uncertain. The germline CDR1 and CDR2 sequences are GTSNPN and SVGIG (reference sequence). V was cut by 4 bases and J by 4 bases, with 4 bases left in between. The CDR3 contains 10 residues. CDR3 amino acids: CAWTTTEAFF. Here the CDR3 DNA reads TGTGCCTGGACAACCACTGAAGCTTTCTTT. The full variable domain, completed using reference TRBV30 and TRBJ1-1, is SQTIHQWPATLVQPVGSPLSLECTVEGTSNPNLYWYRQAAGRGLQLLFYSVGIGQISSEVPQNLSASRPQDRQFILSSKKLLLSDSGFYLCAWTTTEAFFGQGTRLTVV.

This clonotype was seen only a few times. V is TRBV7-9 and J is TRBJ1-6, with D maybe TRBD1 (5 bases). The CDR3 spans 15 residues. CDR1 and CDR2 from the germline V gene are SEHNR and FQNEAQ (reference sequence). V lost 5 bases, J lost 8 bases, and 16 bases lay in between. The CDR3 DNA sequence: TGTGCCAGCAGCCGCCTCGGGGCTGAGTATTCACCCCTCCACTTT. Translation: CASSRLGAEYSPLHF.